The 21 T cell receptor beta chains below come from one sample, sequenced in a study of T cell responses to AZD1222 COVID-19 vaccine. The protocol was immunoSEQ multiplex PCR, while the TCRdb copy is restricted to in-frame clones and leaves out a portion. The sample has more than 150,000 clones, roughly nine tenths seen once; the top ten hold 1.5% to 2%. The specimen was peripheral blood, collected on day 0 of AZD1222 vaccination. The receptor source for this set is an adult in good health.

This chain connects TRBV5-4 to TRBJ2-3; D could derive from TRBD1 or TRBD2 (6 bases each). In germline, CDR1 is SGHNT, CDR2 YYREEE (reference sequence). Trimming stripped 0 bases from V and 1 base from J, with 18 bases between. The CDR3 totals 18 residues. The CDR3 DNA reads as TGTGCCAGCAGCTTGGCGGGGACCAGGGGACTCCGCACAGATACGCAGTATTTT. Its protein product is CASSLAGTRGLRTDTQYF.

The gene calls are TRBV7-3 and TRBJ1-1; D unresolved. V was clipped by 0 bases and J by 3 bases, with 8 bases between them. Per the germline V gene, CDR1 is SGHTA and CDR2 is FQGTGA. CDR3 length equals 14 residues. DNA of the CDR3: TGTGCCAGCAGCTTAACAGGGTTGGACACTGAAGCTTTCTTT. As protein: CASSLTGLDTEAFF.

The chain carries TRBV28 and TRBJ1-1; no firm D call. Germline CDR1 is MDHEN and CDR2 is SYDVKM. This CDR3 has 12 amino acids. V lost 3 bases to trimming and J lost 3 bases, with 5 bases between them. The CDR3 spells CASSFSHTEAFF. The CDR3 DNA reads as TGTGCCAGCAGTTTTTCCCACACTGAAGCTTTCTTT. The complete variable domain, with remaining parts taken from reference TRBV28 and TRBJ1-1, reads DVKVTQSSRYLVKRTGEKVFLECVQDMDHENMFWYRQDPGLGLRLIYFSYDVKMKEKGDIPEGYSVSREKKERFSLILESASTNQTSMYLCASSFSHTEAFFGQGTRLTVV.

The chain recombines TRBV5-4 with TRBJ2-3; D tentatively reads TRBD1 or TRBD2 (5 bases each). Trimming cost V 6 bases and J 0 bases, with 14 bases left between them. CDR1 is SGHNT, CDR2 YYREEE, per germline (reference sequence). There are 15 residues in the CDR3. The CDR3 DNA is TGTGCCAGCATCCCCGACGGGGACAGCACAGATACGCAGTATTTT. Protein sequence: CASIPDGDSTDTQYF.

This clone came up once. The gene calls are TRBV4-2 and TRBJ1-4, with D maybe TRBD1 (6 bases). V lost 5 bases and J lost 8, with 21 bases in between. Per germline, CDR1 LGHNA and CDR2 YNFKEQ. The CDR3 extends over 16 amino acids. The CDR3 DNA reads as TGTGCCAGCAGCTTAACCCGTGGGGGGCATGGGGAAAAACTGTTTTTT. This gives the protein CASSLTRGGHGEKLFF.

The V gene is TRBV19, the J gene TRBJ2-7, with D possibly TRBD1 on 8 matching bases. Trimming removed 4 bases at V and 4 bases at J, with 17 bases between. The CDR3 has 15 amino acids. Germline CDR1 reads LNHDA; CDR2 reads SQIVND (reference sequence). CDR3 in DNA: TGTGCCAGTAGTAAACAGGGGGGGAAGGCGTACGAGCAGTACTTC. Translation: CASSKQGGKAYEQYF.

V gene TRBV4-1 combines with J gene TRBJ2-4; a possible D gene is TRBD1 (5 bases). The ends were cut back, 4 bases at V and 2 bases at J, with 12 bases in the middle. The germline CDR1 and CDR2 sequences are MGHRA and YSYEKL. This CDR3 is built from 15 residues. In DNA form, the CDR3 reads TGCGCCAGCAGCCCACAGACAGATCCCAAAAACATTCAGTACTTC. Encoded protein: CASSPQTDPKNIQYF.

This chain joins TRBV11-2 and TRBJ2-7; perhaps TRBD1 as D (5 bases). From germline, CDR1 is SGHAT and CDR2 FQNNGV. The CDR3 is made up of 13 amino acids. The V end was cut by 1 base, the J end by 3 bases, with 7 bases between. The CDR3 DNA reads as TGTGCCAGCAGCTTAGGACAGATCTACGAGCAGTACTTC. Its protein product is CASSLGQIYEQYF. Full variable domain (outside the CDR3, taken from reference TRBV11-2 and TRBJ2-7): EAGVAQSPRYKIIEKRQSVAFWCNPISGHATLYWYQQILGQGPKLLIQFQNNGVVDDSQLPKDRFSAERLKGVDSTLKIQPAKLEDSAVYLCASSLGQIYEQYFGPGTRLTVT.

The chain carries TRBV5-6 and TRBJ1-2; no clear D. Looked up from germline, CDR1 is SGHDT and CDR2 is YYEEEE. V dropped 1 base and J dropped 4 bases, with 8 bases sitting between them. The length of the CDR3 is 13 residues. As DNA, the CDR3 is TGTGCCAGCAGCTTGTCCCAGCGCTATGGCTACACCTTC. It is translated as CASSLSQRYGYTF.

CDR3 DNA: TGTGCCAGCAGTTTAGGAGGGAAGAATCAGCCCCAGCATTTT. This encodes CASSLGGKNQPQHF. The chain couples TRBV28 to TRBJ1-5; D ambiguous. The germline V gene encodes CDR1 MDHEN and CDR2 SYDVKM. Trimming removed 2 bases from V and 4 bases from J, with 9 bases in between. The CDR3 totals 14 residues.

The chain combines TRBV19 with TRBJ1-2; 9 nucleotides match TRBD1. The CDR3 runs 15 residues. The germline V gene encodes CDR1 LNHDA and CDR2 SQIVND (reference sequence). Losses at the gene ends were 3 bases for V and 7 bases for J; bases not matched to a gene: 9. The CDR3 nucleotides are TGTGCCAGTAGTATTACCGGGACAGGGTCCCTTGGCTACACCTTC. Amino acids: CASSITGTGSLGYTF.

CDR3 sequence reads: CASRPGHLIGQPQHF. Written as DNA, the CDR3 is TGTGCCAGCAGACCGGGACACTTAATAGGGCAGCCCCAGCATTTT. The chain joins TRBV2 to TRBJ1-5, with a weak D call TRBD1 (6 bases). V gave up 6 bases and J gave up 7 bases, with 19 bases separating them. CDR1 and CDR2 (germline): SNHLY, FYNNEI. The CDR3 length is 15 residues. Full variable domain (missing parts from reference TRBV2 and TRBJ1-5): EPEVTQTPSHQVTQMGQEVILRCVPISNHLYFYWYRQILGQKVEFLVSFYNNEISEKSEIFDDQFSVERPDGSNFTLKIRSTKLEDSAMYFCASRPGHLIGQPQHFGDGTRLSIL.

This clone was seen a single time. This rearrangement joins TRBV24-1 to TRBJ1-3, with D perhaps TRBD1 (5 bases). The CDR3 sequence is 15 residues long. Germline V gene data show CDR1 as KGHDR and CDR2 as SFDVKD. V lost 4 bases to trimming and J lost 3 bases, with 12 bases between them. The CDR3 loop is CATSDSRVGGNTIYF. CDR3 in DNA: TGTGCCACCAGTGACTCCAGGGTCGGTGGAAACACCATATATTTT.

Notes on this clone: Other DNA sequences within the sample encode an identical CDR3. The genes are TRBV12-3 or TRBV12-4 and TRBJ1-1; D possibly corresponds to TRBD1 (5 bases). The CDR3 covers 13 residues. The V end lost 3 bases, the J end lost 1 base, and 6 bases lay between the germline ends. The CDR3 spells CASSFGGNTEAFF. The CDR3 bases are TGTGCCAGCAGTTTCGGGGGGAACACTGAAGCTTTCTTT.

This chain joins TRBV2 and TRBJ2-5; a possible D gene is TRBD2 (5 bases). With 6 bases removed from V and 3 bases from J, the gap between germline ends came to 14 bases. Germline V CDR1 and CDR2: SNHLY, FYNNEI. This CDR3 has 14 amino acids. CDR3 residues: CASSGWYGEETQYF. CDR3 nucleotides: TGTGCCAGCAGCGGGTGGTACGGGGAAGAGACCCAGTACTTC.

This rearrangement joins TRBV4-1 to TRBJ1-2, with 7 bases lining up with TRBD1. V was pared by 0 bases and J by 2 bases, with 12 bases of the junction left unmatched. The CDR3 is made up of 18 amino acids. CDR1 and CDR2 (germline): MGHRA, YSYEKL. The CDR3 nucleotides read TGCGCCAGCAGCCAAGATGGCCTTCCGACAGGGCCCAACTATGGCTACACCTTC. Its protein product is CASSQDGLPTGPNYGYTF.

This chain joins TRBV4-3 and TRBJ2-2; perhaps TRBD1 as D (5 bases). This CDR3 has 13 residues. Germline V gene sequence: CDR1 LGHNA, CDR2 YSLEER. V lost 3 bases to trimming and J lost 9 bases, with 11 bases between them. The DNA of the CDR3 is TGCGCCAGCAGCCAGACAGTTGAAAGGGAGCTGTTTTTT. Translation gives CASSQTVERELFF.

The chain joins TRBV6-2 or TRBV6-3 to TRBJ2-7; D is possibly TRBD2 (5 bases). The V end was cut by 4 bases, the J end by 6 bases, with 25 bases between. Per the germline V gene, CDR1 is MNHEY and CDR2 is SVGEGT. The CDR3 totals 17 residues. This CDR3 is CASSSLELSTEPGEQYF. The CDR3 coding sequence is TGTGCCAGCAGTTCACTAGAACTCAGCACAGAGCCTGGCGAGCAGTACTTC.

On this clone itself: The identical CDR3 is also encoded by other nucleotide sequences in the sample. CDR3 residues: CASSVYNEQFF. Here the CDR3 DNA reads TGTGCCAGTAGTGTGTACAATGAGCAGTTCTTC. The V call is TRBV19, the J call TRBJ2-1, with D unclear. CDR1 and CDR2 (germline): LNHDA, SQIVND (reference sequence). Trimming left V 5 bases short and J 4 bases short, with 3 bases between. The CDR3 is made up of 11 amino acids.

The chain combines TRBV2 with TRBJ1-5; D is ambiguous. This CDR3 spans 12 amino acids. CDR1 and CDR2 (germline): SNHLY, FYNNEI. The V end was cut by 3 bases, the J end by 0 bases, with 0 bases between. The CDR3 loop reads CASSDSNQPQHF. CDR3 nucleotides: TGTGCCAGCAGTGATAGCAATCAGCCCCAGCATTTT.

The chain has TRBV7-3 and TRBJ2-5; D is uncertain. Germline values: CDR1 SGHTA, CDR2 FQGTGA. The CDR3 totals 15 residues. V dropped 0 bases and J dropped 2 bases, with 10 bases sitting between them. The CDR3 DNA reads TGTGCCAGCAGCTTAACGTTCGGGTCACAAGAGACCCAGTACTTC. It yields the protein CASSLTFGSQETQYF.